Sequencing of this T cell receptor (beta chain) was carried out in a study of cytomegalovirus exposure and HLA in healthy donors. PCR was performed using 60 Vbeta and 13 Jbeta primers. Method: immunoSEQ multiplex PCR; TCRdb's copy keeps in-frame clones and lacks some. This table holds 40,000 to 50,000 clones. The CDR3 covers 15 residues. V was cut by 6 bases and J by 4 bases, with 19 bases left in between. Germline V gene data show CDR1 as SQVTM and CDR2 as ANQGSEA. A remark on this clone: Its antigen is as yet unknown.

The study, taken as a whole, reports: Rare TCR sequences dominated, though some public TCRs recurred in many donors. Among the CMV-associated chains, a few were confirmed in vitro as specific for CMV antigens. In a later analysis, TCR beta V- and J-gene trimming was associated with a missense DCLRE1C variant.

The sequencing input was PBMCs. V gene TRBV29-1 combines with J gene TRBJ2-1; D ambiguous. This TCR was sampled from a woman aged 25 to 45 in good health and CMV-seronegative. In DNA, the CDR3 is TGCAGCGTGTCCGTCCGACACCTTACATACAATGAGCAGTTCTTC. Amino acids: CSVSVRHLTYNEQFF.